This T cell receptor beta chain was retrieved from a study of CD8 T cells in Susac syndrome. As controls, healthy donors matched for age and sex were used. CD8+ and CD4+ T cells were negatively isolated; TEMRA cells were FACS-enriched. Reverse transcription of about 0.5 to 1 ug RNA used random hexamers. immunoSEQ multiplex PCR amplified TCR beta CDR3 across 54 Vbeta, 13 Jbeta. A single record per CDR3 protein comes from TCRdb applying MiXCR to the immunoSEQ multiplex PCR reads. The sample has tens of thousands of distinct CDR3 sequences; roughly 93% are singletons. Material: CD8+ T cells from PBMCs. The sequence derives from a human donor in good health.

This CDR3 is CSADPLLGYTF. The CDR3 coding sequence is TGCAGCGCCGACCCCCTTTTAGGCTACACCTTC. V is TRBV29-1 and J is TRBJ1-2; no clear D. Trimming took 7 bases from V and 8 from J, leaving 14 bases between them. The CDR3 is 11 amino acids. Germline loops: CDR1 SQVTM, CDR2 ANQGSEA.